This is a list of T cell receptor beta chains from one sample in a study of T cell repertoires in cytomegalovirus infection. Which antigens these TCRs recognize remains unknown. TCRdb reanalysed the reads using MiXCR and keeps one entry per CDR3 protein. The sample consists of about 770,000 distinct CDR3 sequences, 29% of them appearing once. The sequencing used cultured CD8+ T cells from PBMCs, collected from culture after CMV antigen stimulation. These TCRs come from a human donor in good health (CMV status not recorded). Some clones in this sample may be carry-over from other donors' samples. The conserved cysteine and the conserved F or W are not part of the CDR3 here. Clone size is not always given. Where it is, it says once, few, many or a class for expanded clones.

clone_size	v_call	j_call	cdr3_aa
-	TRBV5-6	TRBJ2-1	ASSTETGVGGFPYNEQF
-	TRBV4-1	TRBJ2-1	ASSQPRGDRDNEQF
-	TRBV10-2	TRBJ2-1	ASRTHEQF
many	TRBV7-8	TRBJ1-5	ASSLTGLQQPQH
-	TRBV13	TRBJ2-1	ASSWGERGGNEQF
few	TRBV28	TRBJ1-4	ASNRGGEKLF
-	TRBV28	TRBJ2-3	ASSLGGSSDTQY
once	TRBV5-1	TRBJ1-1	ASSGGTEVNTEAF
many	TRBV7-8	TRBJ2-7	ASSLELTGYHEQY
-	TRBV27	TRBJ2-6	ASSTYGTGTGPSGANVLT
-	TRBV19	TRBJ1-1	ASSIKVMNTEAF
few	TRBV20-1	TRBJ2-3	SANRGPPDTQY
few	TRBV6-2/TRBV6-3	TRBJ2-1	ASSWDSVEQF
few	TRBV7-9	TRBJ2-7	ASSPEVQGMNEQY
few	TRBV12-3/TRBV12-4	TRBJ2-5	ASSPQRESQY
many	TRBV5-4	TRBJ2-3	ASSHRLAPFTDTQY
-	TRBV27	TRBJ2-7	ASSDLDSYSYEQY
-	TRBV20-1	TRBJ1-5	SARDGQGSGQPQH
-	TRBV29-1	TRBJ2-1	SVEGGENWAYNEQF
many	TRBV7-9	TRBJ2-3	ASSQRAETQY
few	TRBV2	TRBJ1-6	ASSGTGLNSPLH
-	TRBV12-5	TRBJ1-1	ASGLGAPNTEAF
-	TRBV4-2	TRBJ2-2	ASSQLLAGASNTGELF
-	TRBV10-1	TRBJ2-1	ASSESEHEQF
-	TRBV6-6	TRBJ2-7	ASSYITGEYEQY
few	TRBV15	TRBJ2-5	ATSPGGTGQETQY
-	TRBV27	TRBJ1-1	ASTAGPKAF
-	TRBV4-1	TRBJ2-1	ASSLGGTSLLHNEQF
many	TRBV7-2	TRBJ2-1	ASSPSGLYNEQF
few	TRBV7-6	TRBJ2-5	ASSLLLGETQY
-	TRBV7-9	TRBJ2-3	ASSLGTSAQY